This T cell receptor (beta chain) was sequenced in a study of response to subunit inactivated influenza vaccine. Study-wide results and limits: Authors suggested each seasonal influenza vaccination recruits few new T cells.

This clonotype was detected only a few times. The antigen is not known. The CDR3 runs to 17 residues. CDR1 and CDR2 from the germline V gene are SGHRS and YFSETQ. After removal of 0 bases from V and 3 bases from J, the junction contained 9 bases not matched to a gene. From the RT-PCR reads, TCRdb called clonotypes with MiXCR, one entry per CDR3 protein. The data hold fewer than 600,000 distinct CDR3 sequences, with approximately 6.9% observed a single time. The chain employs TRBV5-1 and TRBJ2-3, with 8 bases lining up with TRBD1. The sequencing used PBMCs from blood, collected less than 30 months after vaccination. The source is a man between 50 and 75 years old who received an inactivated influenza vaccine. The CDR3 nucleotides read TGCGCCAGCAGCTTGGCGATCAGGGGGCGCGGTACAGATACGCAGTATTTT. Amino acids: CASSLAIRGRGTDTQYF. Based on the CDR3 plus reference TRBV5-1 and TRBJ2-3, the full variable domain is KAGVTQTPRYLIKTRGQQVTLSCSPISGHRSVSWYQQTPGQGLQFLFEYFSETQRNKGNFPGRFSGRQFSNSRSEMNVSTLELGDSALYLCASSLAIRGRGTDTQYFGPGTRLTVL.